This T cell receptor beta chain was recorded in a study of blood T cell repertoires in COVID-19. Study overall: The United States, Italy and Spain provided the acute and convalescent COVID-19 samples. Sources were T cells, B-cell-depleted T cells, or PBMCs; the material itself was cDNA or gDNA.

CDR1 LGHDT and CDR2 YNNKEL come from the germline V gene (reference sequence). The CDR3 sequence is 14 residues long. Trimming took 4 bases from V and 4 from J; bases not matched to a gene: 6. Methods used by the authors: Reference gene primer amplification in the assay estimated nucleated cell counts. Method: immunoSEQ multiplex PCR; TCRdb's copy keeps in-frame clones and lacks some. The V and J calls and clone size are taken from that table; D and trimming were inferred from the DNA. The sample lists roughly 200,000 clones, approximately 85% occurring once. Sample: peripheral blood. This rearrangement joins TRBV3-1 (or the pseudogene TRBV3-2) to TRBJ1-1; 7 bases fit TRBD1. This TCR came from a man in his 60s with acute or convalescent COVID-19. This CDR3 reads CASSLNRGSTEAFF. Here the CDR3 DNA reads TGTGCCAGCAGCCTGAACAGGGGAAGCACTGAAGCTTTCTTT.